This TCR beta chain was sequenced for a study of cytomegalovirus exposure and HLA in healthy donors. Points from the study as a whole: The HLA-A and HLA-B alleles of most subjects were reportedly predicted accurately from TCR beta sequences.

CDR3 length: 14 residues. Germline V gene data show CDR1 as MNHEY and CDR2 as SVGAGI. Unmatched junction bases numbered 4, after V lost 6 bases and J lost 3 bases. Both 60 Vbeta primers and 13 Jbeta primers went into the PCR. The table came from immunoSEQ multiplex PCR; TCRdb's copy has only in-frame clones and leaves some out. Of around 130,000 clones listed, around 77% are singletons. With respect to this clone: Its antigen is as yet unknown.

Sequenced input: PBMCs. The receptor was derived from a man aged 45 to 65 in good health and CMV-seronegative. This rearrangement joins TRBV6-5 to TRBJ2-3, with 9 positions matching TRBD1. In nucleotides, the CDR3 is TGTGCCAGCAGGGGGACAGGGAGAACAGATACGCAGTATTTT. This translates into CASRGTGRTDTQYF.